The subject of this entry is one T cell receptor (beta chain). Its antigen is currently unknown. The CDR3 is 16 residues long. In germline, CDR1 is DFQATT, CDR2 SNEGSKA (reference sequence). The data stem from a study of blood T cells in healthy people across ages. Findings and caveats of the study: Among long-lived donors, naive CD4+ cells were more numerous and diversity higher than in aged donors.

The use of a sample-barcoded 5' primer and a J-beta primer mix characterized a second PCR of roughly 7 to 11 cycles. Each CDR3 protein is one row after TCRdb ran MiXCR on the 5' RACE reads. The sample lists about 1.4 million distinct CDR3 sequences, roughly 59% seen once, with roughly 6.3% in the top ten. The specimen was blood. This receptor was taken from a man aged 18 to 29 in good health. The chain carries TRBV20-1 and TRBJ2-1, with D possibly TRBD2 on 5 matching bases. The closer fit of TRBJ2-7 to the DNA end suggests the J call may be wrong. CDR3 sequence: CSARTPGGSGMYEQYF. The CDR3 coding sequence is TGCAGTGCTAGGACGCCCGGAGGATCGGGAATGTACGAGCAGTACTTC.